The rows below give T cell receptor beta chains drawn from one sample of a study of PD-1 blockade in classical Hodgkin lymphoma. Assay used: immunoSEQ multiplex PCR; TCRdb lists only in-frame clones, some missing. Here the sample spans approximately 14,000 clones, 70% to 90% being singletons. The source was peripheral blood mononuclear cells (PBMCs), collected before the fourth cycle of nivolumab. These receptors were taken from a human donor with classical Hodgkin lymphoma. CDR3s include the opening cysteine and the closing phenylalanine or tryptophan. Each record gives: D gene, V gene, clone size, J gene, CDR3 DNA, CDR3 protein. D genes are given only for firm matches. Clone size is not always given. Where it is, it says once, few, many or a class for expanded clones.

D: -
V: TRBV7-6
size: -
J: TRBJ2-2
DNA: TGTGCCAGCAGCTTAGGGGCCCCCGGGGAGCTGTTTTTT
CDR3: CASSLGAPGELFF

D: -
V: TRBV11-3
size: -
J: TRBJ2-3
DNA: TGTGCCAGCAGCTCCAGCGCAGATACGCAGTATTTT
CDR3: CASSSSADTQYF

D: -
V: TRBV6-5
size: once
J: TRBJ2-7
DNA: TGTGCCAGCAGTTACTCGGACAGAACTTACGAGCAGTACTTC
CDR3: CASSYSDRTYEQYF

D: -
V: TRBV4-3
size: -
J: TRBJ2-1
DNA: TGCGCCAGCAGCCATGAGGGGGGCGCCTACAATGAGCAGTTCTTC
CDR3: CASSHEGGAYNEQFF

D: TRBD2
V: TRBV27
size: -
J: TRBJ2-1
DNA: TGTGCCACCTCGTCCAGCGGGGGGTACAATGAGCAGTTCTTC
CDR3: CATSSSGGYNEQFF

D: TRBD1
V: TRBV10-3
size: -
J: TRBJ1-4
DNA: TGTGCCATCAGTGAGTCGGGACAGGGGGTCAGGAATGAAAAACTGTTTTTT
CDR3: CAISESGQGVRNEKLFF

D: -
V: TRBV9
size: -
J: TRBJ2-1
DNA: TGTGCCAGCAGCCCGCGGCTCGGCCTAAACAATGAGCAGTTCTTC
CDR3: CASSPRLGLNNEQFF

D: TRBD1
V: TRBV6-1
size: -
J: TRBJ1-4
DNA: TGTGCCAGCAGTGGGGGACAGGGGCATGAAAAACTGTTTTTT
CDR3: CASSGGQGHEKLFF

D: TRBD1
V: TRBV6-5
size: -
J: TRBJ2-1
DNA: TGTGCCAGCAGTTACTCCGACAGGGCATGGGTCTTC
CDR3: CASSYSDRAWVF

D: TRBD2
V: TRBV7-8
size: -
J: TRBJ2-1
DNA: TGTGCCAGCAGCTTGGGACTAGCGGGGGTCCTTATAGGGTTCAATGAGCAGTTCTTC
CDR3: CASSLGLAGVLIGFNEQFF

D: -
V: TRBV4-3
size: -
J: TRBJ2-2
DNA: TGCGCCAGCAGCCAAGATAACACCGGGGAGCTGTTTTTT
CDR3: CASSQDNTGELFF

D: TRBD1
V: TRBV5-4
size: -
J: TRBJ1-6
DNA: TGTGCCAGCAGCCGACAGGGTCTGAATTCACCCCTCCACTTT
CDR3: CASSRQGLNSPLHF

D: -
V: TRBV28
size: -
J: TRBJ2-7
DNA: TGTGCCAGCAGTTTCCTCCAGCCGGGCTACGAGCAGTACTTC
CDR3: CASSFLQPGYEQYF

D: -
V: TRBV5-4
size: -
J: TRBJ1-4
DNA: TGTGCCAGCAGCTTGATGTACGGGGCCACAACTAATGAAAAACTGTTTTTT
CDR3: CASSLMYGATTNEKLFF

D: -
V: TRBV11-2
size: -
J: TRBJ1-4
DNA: TGTGCCAGCAGCGATGATGGTTCTAATGAAAAACTGTTTTTT
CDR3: CASSDDGSNEKLFF

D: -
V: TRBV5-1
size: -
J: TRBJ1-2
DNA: TGCGCCAGCAGCTTGGGACAGACAGACTATGGCTACACCTTC
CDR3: CASSLGQTDYGYTF

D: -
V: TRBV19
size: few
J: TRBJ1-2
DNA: TGTGCCAGTAGGGAACGGACAGTACGAGGCTACACCTTC
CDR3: CASRERTVRGYTF

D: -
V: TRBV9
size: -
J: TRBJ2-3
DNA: TGTGCCAGCAGCGTAAGGGCAGCCGCAGGGGGCACAGATACGCAGTATTTT
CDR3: CASSVRAAAGGTDTQYF

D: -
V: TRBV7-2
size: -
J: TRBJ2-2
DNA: TGTGCCAGCAGCTTGAGGTCGAAACCCGGGGAGCTGTTTTTT
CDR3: CASSLRSKPGELFF

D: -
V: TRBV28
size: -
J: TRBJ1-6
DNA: TGTGCCAGCAGACAAGACAGGCCTAATTCACCCCTCCACTTT
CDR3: CASRQDRPNSPLHF

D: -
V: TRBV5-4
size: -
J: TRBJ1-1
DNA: TGTGCCAGCAGAACAGACCAGGGTAGCACTGAAGCTTTCTTT
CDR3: CASRTDQGSTEAFF

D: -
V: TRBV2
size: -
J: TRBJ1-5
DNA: TGTGCCAGCAGTGTTGGAGGGAGCCACAATCAGCCCCAGCATTTT
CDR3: CASSVGGSHNQPQHF

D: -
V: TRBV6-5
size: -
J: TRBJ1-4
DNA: TGTGCCAGCAGTTACTCGGGGGGCTTTAATGAAAAACTGTTTTTT
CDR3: CASSYSGGFNEKLFF

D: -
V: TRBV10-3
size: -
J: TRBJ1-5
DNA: TGTGCCATCAGTAACAGTTTTATCACTCAGCCCCAGCATTTT
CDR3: CAISNSFITQPQHF

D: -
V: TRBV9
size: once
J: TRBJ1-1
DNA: TGTGCCAGCAGCGTACCCCCTGAGCCTGAAGCTTTCTTT
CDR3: CASSVPPEPEAFF

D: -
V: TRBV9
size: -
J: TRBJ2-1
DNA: TGTGCCAGCAGCCACCATCGGGGGAGCTCCTACAATGAGCAGTTCTTC
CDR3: CASSHHRGSSYNEQFF

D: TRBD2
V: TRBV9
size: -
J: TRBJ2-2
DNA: TGTGCCAGCAGCGGACAATCGGGACTAAAACCCGGGGAGCTGTTTTTT
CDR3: CASSGQSGLKPGELFF

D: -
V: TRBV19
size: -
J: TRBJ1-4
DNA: TGTGCCAGTAGTACACCTCCGACAGGTTCTAATGAAAAACTGTTTTTT
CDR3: CASSTPPTGSNEKLFF

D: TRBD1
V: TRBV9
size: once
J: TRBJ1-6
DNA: TGTGCCAGCAGCGAACAGGGGATGGACTCACCCCTCCACTTT
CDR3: CASSEQGMDSPLHF

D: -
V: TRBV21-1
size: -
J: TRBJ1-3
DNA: TGTGCCAGCAGCAAAGTCCAGGGAAACTATGGAAACACCATATATTTT
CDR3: CASSKVQGNYGNTIYF

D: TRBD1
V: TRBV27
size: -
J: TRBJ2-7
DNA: TGTGCCAGCAGTTTGCAGGGGGCTAAGTCCTACGAGCAGTACTTC
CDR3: CASSLQGAKSYEQYF

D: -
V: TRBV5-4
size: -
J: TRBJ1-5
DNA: TGTGCCAGCAGCTTGTTAGGGGACCAGCCCCAGCATTTT
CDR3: CASSLLGDQPQHF

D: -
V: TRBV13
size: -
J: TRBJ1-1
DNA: TGTGCCAGCAACTGGGGGTCCGTGGGGTCGTTGAACACTGAAGCTTTCTTT
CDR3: CASNWGSVGSLNTEAFF

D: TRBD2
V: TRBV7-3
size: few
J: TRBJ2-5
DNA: TGTGCCAGCAGCTTAGCGGGGGGCTTTCAAGAGACCCAGTACTTC
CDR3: CASSLAGGFQETQYF

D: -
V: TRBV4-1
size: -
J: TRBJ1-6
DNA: TGCGCCAGCAGCCAAGAGCCCTATTCACCCCTCCACTTT
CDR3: CASSQEPYSPLHF

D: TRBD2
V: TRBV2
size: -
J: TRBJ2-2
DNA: TGTGCCAGCAACGGGGGGAGGGCGAACACCGGGGAGCTGTTTTTT
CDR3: CASNGGRANTGELFF

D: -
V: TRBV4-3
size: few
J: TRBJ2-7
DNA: TGCGCCAGCAGCCCGACCCTGGGGTACGAGCAGTACTTC
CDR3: CASSPTLGYEQYF

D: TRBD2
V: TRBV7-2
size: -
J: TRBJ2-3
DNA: TGTGCCAGCAGTTCTGAAGTGGGACTAGCGGAGTATTTT
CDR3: CASSSEVGLAEYF

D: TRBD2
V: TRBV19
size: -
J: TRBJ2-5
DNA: TGTGCCAGTACGAAGGGGACTAGCGTCCAAGAGACCCAGTACTTC
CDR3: CASTKGTSVQETQYF

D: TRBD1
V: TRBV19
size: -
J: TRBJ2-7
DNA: TGTGCCAGTAGACCCCGGGACAGGGCCTCCTACGAGCAGTACTTC
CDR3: CASRPRDRASYEQYF

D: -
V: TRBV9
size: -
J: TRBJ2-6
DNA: TGTGCCAGCAGCGTTGGCACCCTCTCTGGGGCCAACGTCCTGACTTTC
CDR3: CASSVGTLSGANVLTF

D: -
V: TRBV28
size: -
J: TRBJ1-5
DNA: TGTGCCAGCAGTTTAGTGACAGCTAGCAATCAGCCCCAGCATTTT
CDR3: CASSLVTASNQPQHF

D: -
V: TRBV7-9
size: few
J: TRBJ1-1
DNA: TGTGCCAGCCGCGAGTTGAACACTGAAGCTTTCTTT
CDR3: CASRELNTEAFF

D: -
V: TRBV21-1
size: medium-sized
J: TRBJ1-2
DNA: TGTGCCAGCAGCAAAGATGACTATGGCTACACCTTC
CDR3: CASSKDDYGYTF

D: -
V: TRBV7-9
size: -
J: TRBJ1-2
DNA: TGTGCCAGCAGCTTAGCCCCGGTGGGCAGCGCATATGGCTACACCTTC
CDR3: CASSLAPVGSAYGYTF

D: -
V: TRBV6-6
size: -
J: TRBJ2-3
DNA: TGTGCCAGCAGCCAACAGGGATCTAGCACAGATACGCAGTATTTT
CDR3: CASSQQGSSTDTQYF

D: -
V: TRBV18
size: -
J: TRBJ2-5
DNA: TGTGCCAGCTCACCACTGAGAACCGTCCAAGAGACCCAGTACTTC
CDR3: CASSPLRTVQETQYF

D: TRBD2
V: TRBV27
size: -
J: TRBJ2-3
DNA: TGTGCCAGCAGTGTACCCGGCCTAGCGGGGGGAGGGGGTACGCAGTATTTT
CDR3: CASSVPGLAGGGGTQYF

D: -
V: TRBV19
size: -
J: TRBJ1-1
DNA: TGTGCCAGTAGGGTAATTCGGGGTAATACGGGGAACACTGAAGCTTTCTTT
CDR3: CASRVIRGNTGNTEAFF

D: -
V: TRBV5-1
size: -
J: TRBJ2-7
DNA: TGCGCCAGCAGCTTGGGGTCGGGGTTCCCCCTCGTGGACGAGCAGTACTTC
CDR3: CASSLGSGFPLVDEQYF

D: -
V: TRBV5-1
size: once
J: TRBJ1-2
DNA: TGCGCCAGCAGCTTGGAAGTCTATTGGGGAGGTGGCTACACCTTC
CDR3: CASSLEVYWGGGYTF

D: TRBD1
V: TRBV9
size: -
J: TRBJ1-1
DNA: TGTGCCAGCAGCGTAGAAGGGACAGTCTTGAACACTGAAGCTTTCTTT
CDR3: CASSVEGTVLNTEAFF

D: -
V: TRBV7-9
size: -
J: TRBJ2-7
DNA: TGTGCCAGCAGCCCCCCCGAGGGTTTCTACGAGCAGTACTTC
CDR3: CASSPPEGFYEQYF

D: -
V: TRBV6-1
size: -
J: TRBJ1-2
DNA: TGTGCCAGCAGTGAAGTGACTACCTATGGCTACACCTTC
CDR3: CASSEVTTYGYTF

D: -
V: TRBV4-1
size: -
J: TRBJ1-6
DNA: TGCGCCAGCAGCCAAGAAAGACCAGCCGGGGGTTCACCCCTCCACTTT
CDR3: CASSQERPAGGSPLHF

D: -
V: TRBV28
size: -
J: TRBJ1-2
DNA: -
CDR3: CASSPVFWQNYGYTF

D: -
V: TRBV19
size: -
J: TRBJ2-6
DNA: TGTGCCAGTTCCCCCCTGTTGTTGGGCTCTGGGGCCAACGTCCTGACTTTC
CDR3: CASSPLLLGSGANVLTF

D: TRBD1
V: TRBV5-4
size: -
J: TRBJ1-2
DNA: TGTGCCAGCAGCCCTCCGGGACAGGGTTACGGCTACACCTTC
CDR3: CASSPPGQGYGYTF